Shown below are 16 T cell receptor beta chains from a single sample sequenced in a study of cytomegalovirus exposure and HLA in healthy donors. With 60 Vbeta and 13 Jbeta primers, the PCR was carried out. Repertoires were generated with immunoSEQ multiplex PCR, while TCRdb's copy carries only in-frame clones and drops some. This sample's table reports about 140,000 clones. The sample consisted of PBMCs. The receptors were sampled from a man in his forties in good health and CMV-seronegative.

The chain joins TRBV19 to TRBJ2-7; possible D gene TRBD2, 5 bases. The CDR3 spans 14 residues. V lost 6 bases to trimming and J lost 0 bases, with 12 bases between them. From germline, CDR1 is LNHDA and CDR2 SQIVND (reference sequence). The CDR3 DNA reads TGTGCCAGTAGCCGCAAGAGGGACTCCTACGAGCAGTACTTC. This translates into CASSRKRDSYEQYF.

The J gene is TRBJ1-2, the V gene TRBV10-1, with 7 bases that match TRBD1. V was pared by 7 bases and J by 8 bases, with 10 bases of the junction left unmatched. Germline V lookup: CDR1 WNHNN, CDR2 SYGVQD (reference sequence). The CDR3 has 13 residues. CDR3 DNA: TGCGCCAGCACCGACAGGGACCTCACGGGCTACACCTTC. The encoded protein is CASTDRDLTGYTF.

The chain links TRBV11-2 to TRBJ2-2, with TRBD1 matching over 9 bases. The ends lost 2 bases at V and 4 bases at J; junction bases unmatched: 2. Per germline, CDR1 SGHAT and CDR2 FQNNGV. The CDR3 runs 15 residues. DNA for the CDR3: TGTGCCAGCAGCTTATACAGGGGGCCCACCGGGGAGCTGTTTTTT. Its protein product is CASSLYRGPTGELFF.

This chain uses TRBV28 with TRBJ2-7, with 10 bases that match TRBD2. V lost 2 bases, J lost 4 bases, and 5 bases stayed unmatched. Germline lookup yields CDR1 MDHEN and CDR2 SYDVKM. This CDR3 spans 15 amino acids. The DNA of the CDR3 is TGTGCCAGCAGTTTAGAAGGGACTAGCGTTTACGAGCAGTACTTC. Its translation is CASSLEGTSVYEQYF.

The CDR3: CASSMSGNSNQPQHF. DNA for the CDR3: TGTGCCAGTAGTATGTCGGGGAATAGCAATCAGCCCCAGCATTTT. This chain connects TRBV19 to TRBJ1-5; D is undetermined. Trimming took 3 bases from V and 0 from J, leaving 9 bases between them. This CDR3 is 15 amino acids long. The germline gives CDR1 LNHDA, CDR2 SQIVND (reference sequence).

This chain uses TRBV2 with TRBJ2-4, with 7 positions matching TRBD1. The CDR3 runs 17 residues. CDR1 and CDR2 (germline): SNHLY, FYNNEI. Unmatched junction bases numbered 12, after V lost 5 bases and J lost 2 bases. The CDR3 sequence is CASSRKGATASKNIQYF. The CDR3 DNA follows: TGTGCCAGCAGTCGAAAGGGGGCGACGGCCTCCAAAAACATTCAGTACTTC. Using reference TRBV2 and TRBJ2-4 for the parts outside the CDR3, the full variable domain is EPEVTQTPSHQVTQMGQEVILRCVPISNHLYFYWYRQILGQKVEFLVSFYNNEISEKSEIFDDQFSVERPDGSNFTLKIRSTKLEDSAMYFCASSRKGATASKNIQYFGAGTRLSVL.

The J gene is TRBJ1-4, the V gene TRBV7-6, with 11 nucleotides matching TRBD1. V was pared by 5 bases and J by 3 bases, with 5 bases of the junction left unmatched. Germline assignment: CDR1 SGHVS and CDR2 FNYEAQ. CDR3 length: 16 amino acids. The CDR3 DNA is TGTGCCAGCAGCCGCGGACAGGGGGCTGCTAATGAAAAACTGTTTTTT. Protein: CASSRGQGAANEKLFF. Together with reference TRBV7-6 and TRBJ1-4, the CDR3 gives the full variable domain: GAGVSQSPRYKVTKRGQDVALRCDPISGHVSLYWYRQALGQGPEFLTYFNYEAQQDKSGLPNDRFSAERPEGSISTLTIQRTEQRDSAMYRCASSRGQGAANEKLFFGSGTQLSVL.

The J gene is TRBJ1-6, the V gene TRBV7-9; D ambiguous. The CDR3 totals 14 residues. Trimming removed 3 bases from V and 7 bases from J, with 10 bases in between. The germline V gene encodes CDR1 SEHNR and CDR2 FQNEAQ (reference sequence). CDR3 coding DNA: TGTGCCAGCAGCTTGTCGGCGGTAAATTCACCCCTCCACTTT. It encodes CASSLSAVNSPLHF.

This rearrangement joins TRBV10-3 to TRBJ1-1; 7 positions agree with TRBD1. The CDR3 loop spans 14 amino acids. Germline V gives CDR1 ENHRY, CDR2 SYGVKD. V was clipped by 4 bases and J by 1 base; unmatched bases: 3. The CDR3 is CAISGRQGNTEAFF. The CDR3 nucleotides are TGTGCCATCAGTGGAAGACAGGGGAACACTGAAGCTTTCTTT.

The rearrangement links TRBV6-6 to TRBJ1-2, with 9 bases lining up with TRBD1. Looked up from germline, CDR1 is MNHNY and CDR2 is SVGAGI (reference sequence). V was clipped by 6 bases and J by 5 bases; unmatched bases: 7. This CDR3 comprises 14 residues. The CDR3 loop reads CASRPWTGEYGYTF. CDR3 bases: TGTGCCAGCAGGCCGTGGACAGGGGAGTATGGCTACACCTTC.

This chain joins TRBV19 and TRBJ2-1, with TRBD2 matching over 9 bases. CDR1 is LNHDA and CDR2 is SQIVND in the germline V gene (reference sequence). J lost 0 bases, V lost 5 bases, and 8 bases had no gene match. This CDR3 is 17 amino acids long. The CDR3 region has the DNA TGTGCCAGTAGTCAGCGACTAGCGGCAAGCTCCTACAATGAGCAGTTCTTC. Translating it yields CASSQRLAASSYNEQFF.

The rearrangement links TRBV6-4 to TRBJ1-4, with D maybe TRBD1 (5 bases). Germline V gene sequence: CDR1 MRHNA, CDR2 SNTAGT. Trimming stripped 7 bases from V and 7 bases from J, with 16 bases between. The CDR3 has 14 residues. CDR3 coding DNA: TGTGCCAGCACCTCGGTCTTAAGGGGTGAAAAACTGTTTTTT. Translating gives CASTSVLRGEKLFF.

This chain connects TRBV15 to TRBJ2-7; 7 bases align to TRBD1. V shed 0 bases, J shed 2 bases, and the junction held 1 base outside the gene matches. Germline assignment: CDR1 LNHNV and CDR2 YYDKDF (reference sequence). This CDR3 is built from 14 residues. The DNA for the CDR3 is TGTGCCACCAGCAGAGACCAGGGGGCCTACGAGCAGTACTTC. Residues: CATSRDQGAYEQYF.

The chain employs TRBV7-3 and TRBJ2-6, with TRBD1 identical over 10 bases. CDR1 is SGHTA, CDR2 FQGTGA, per germline. With V trimmed by 5 bases and J by 2 bases, 9 bases remained unmatched. The CDR3 runs to 18 residues. In DNA, the CDR3 is TGTGCCAGCAGCCCACGCGGGACAGGGGAGGCTGGGGCCAACGTCCTGACTTTC. Protein sequence: CASSPRGTGEAGANVLTF.

The genes are TRBV5-6 and TRBJ2-7; perhaps TRBD1 as D (5 bases). V gave up 1 base and J gave up 5 bases, with 10 bases separating them. This CDR3 has 13 amino acids. Germline V gene data show CDR1 as SGHDT and CDR2 as YYEEEE. In DNA, the CDR3 is TGTGCCAGCAGCTTGACAGGAACCAACGAGCAGTACTTC. Translated, it gives CASSLTGTNEQYF. The full variable domain, with the rest looked up from reference TRBV5-6 and TRBJ2-7, is DAGVTQSPTHLIKTRGQQVTLRCSPKSGHDTVSWYQQALGQGPQFIFQYYEEEERQRGNFPDRFSGHQFPNYSSELNVNALLLGDSALYLCASSLTGTNEQYFGPGTRLTVT.

The chain employs TRBV7-8 and TRBJ1-1; weak D call: TRBD1 (5 bases). Trimming removed 5 bases at V and 6 bases at J, with 16 bases between. The length of the CDR3 is 14 residues. The germline gives CDR1 SGHVS, CDR2 FQNEAQ. CDR3 bases: TGTGCCAGCAGCCTCAGGGAAGGGAAGGCTGAAGCTTTCTTT. It encodes CASSLREGKAEAFF.